This T cell receptor (beta chain) comes out of a study of blood T cell repertoires in COVID-19. The protocol was immunoSEQ multiplex PCR, while the TCRdb copy is restricted to in-frame clones and leaves out a portion. There are about 310,000 clones in the sample; 89% occur only once, and less than 9.5% lies in the top ten. The CDR3 has 16 residues. The V end was cut by 3 bases, the J end by 2 bases, with 13 bases between. Per germline, CDR1 LNHDA and CDR2 SQIVND (reference sequence). Sequences were obtained from PBMCs or T cells enriched from blood (not recorded which). The clonotype was recovered from a woman in her twenties or thirties who had recovered from COVID-19. V is TRBV19 and J is TRBJ2-2; D might be TRBD2 (5 bases). For the CDR3, the DNA is TGTGCCAGTAGTATCGTAGGGAGAGCAAACACCGGGGAGCTGTTTTTT. Amino acid sequence: CASSIVGRANTGELFF.